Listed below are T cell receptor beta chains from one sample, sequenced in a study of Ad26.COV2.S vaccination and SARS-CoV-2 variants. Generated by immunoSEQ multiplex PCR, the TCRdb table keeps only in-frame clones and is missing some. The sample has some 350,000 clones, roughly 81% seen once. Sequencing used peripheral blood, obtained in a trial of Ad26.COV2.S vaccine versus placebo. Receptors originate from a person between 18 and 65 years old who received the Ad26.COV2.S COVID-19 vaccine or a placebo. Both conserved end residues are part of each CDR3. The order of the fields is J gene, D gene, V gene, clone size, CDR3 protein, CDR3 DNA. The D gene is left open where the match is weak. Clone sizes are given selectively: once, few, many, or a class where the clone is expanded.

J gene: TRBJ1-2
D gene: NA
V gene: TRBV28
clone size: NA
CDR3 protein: CASSWELYGYTF
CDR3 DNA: TGTGCCAGCAGTTGGGAGCTCTATGGCTACACCTTC

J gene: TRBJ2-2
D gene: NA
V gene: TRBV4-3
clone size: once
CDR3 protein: CASSQVGGGTGELFF
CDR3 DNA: TGCGCCAGCAGCCAAGTAGGAGGGGGGACCGGGGAGCTGTTTTTT

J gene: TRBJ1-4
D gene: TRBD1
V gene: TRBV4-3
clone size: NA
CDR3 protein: CASSPRQGGIEKLFF
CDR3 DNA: TGCGCCAGCAGCCCCCGACAGGGGGGGATTGAAAAACTGTTTTTT

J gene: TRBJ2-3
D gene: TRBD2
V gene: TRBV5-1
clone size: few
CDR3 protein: CASSLGGGASTDTQYF
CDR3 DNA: TGCGCCAGCAGCTTGGGCGGGGGGGCGAGCACAGATACGCAGTATTTT

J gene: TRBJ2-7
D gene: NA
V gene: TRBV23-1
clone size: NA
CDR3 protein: CASSHRLDCYSYEQYF
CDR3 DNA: TGCGCCAGCAGTCATCGTTTAGACTGCTACTCCTACGAGCAGTACTTC

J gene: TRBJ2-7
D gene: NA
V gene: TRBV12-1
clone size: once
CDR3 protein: CASSQSGLNEQYF
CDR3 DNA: TGTGCCAGCAGCCAGTCAGGGTTAAACGAGCAGTACTTC

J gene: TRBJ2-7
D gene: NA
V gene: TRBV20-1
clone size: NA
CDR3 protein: CSASRPGSSYEQYF
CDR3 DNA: TGCAGTGCTAGTCGGCCAGGGAGCTCCTACGAGCAGTACTTC

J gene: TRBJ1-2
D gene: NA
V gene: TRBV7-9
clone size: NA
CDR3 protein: CASSLGAGAFFNYGYTF
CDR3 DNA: TGTGCCAGCAGCTTAGGTGCCGGCGCATTCTTTAACTATGGCTACACCTTC

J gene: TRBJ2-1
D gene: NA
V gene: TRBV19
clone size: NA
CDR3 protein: CASSNFRVGGGEQFF
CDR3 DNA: TGTGCCAGTAGTAATTTCAGGGTAGGCGGCGGTGAGCAGTTCTTC

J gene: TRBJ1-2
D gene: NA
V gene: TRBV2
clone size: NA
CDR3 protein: CASSENRQVHYGYTF
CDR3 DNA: TGTGCCAGCAGTGAAAATAGACAGGTTCACTATGGCTACACCTTC

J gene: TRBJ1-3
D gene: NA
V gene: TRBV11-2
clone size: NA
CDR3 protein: CASSQVGGSGNTIYF
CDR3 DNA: TGTGCCAGCAGCCAGGTTGGGGGCTCTGGAAACACCATATATTTT

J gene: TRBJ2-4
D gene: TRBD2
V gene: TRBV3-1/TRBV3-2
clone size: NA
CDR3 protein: CASSQRLAGENIQYF
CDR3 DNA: TGTGCCAGCAGCCAACGACTAGCGGGGGAAAACATTCAGTACTTC

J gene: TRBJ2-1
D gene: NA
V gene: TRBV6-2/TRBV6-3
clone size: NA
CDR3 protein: CASSTGEDAYNEQFF
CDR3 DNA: TGTGCCAGCAGTACCGGGGAGGACGCCTACAATGAGCAGTTCTTC

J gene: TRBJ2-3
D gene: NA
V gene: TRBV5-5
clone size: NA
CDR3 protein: CASSLGGGSVTDTQYF
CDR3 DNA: TGTGCCAGCAGCTTGGGAGGGGGAAGCGTCACAGATACGCAGTATTTT

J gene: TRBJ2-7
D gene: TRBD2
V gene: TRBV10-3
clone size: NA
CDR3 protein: CAISHRGGFSYEQYF
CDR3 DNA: TGTGCCATCAGCCACCGGGGGGGCTTCTCCTACGAGCAGTACTTC

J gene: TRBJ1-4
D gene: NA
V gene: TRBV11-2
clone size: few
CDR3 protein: CASSLRGAGEKLFF
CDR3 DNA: TGTGCCAGCAGCTTGAGAGGGGCTGGTGAAAAACTGTTTTTT

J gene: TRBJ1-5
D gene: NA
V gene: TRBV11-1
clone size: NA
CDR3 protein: CASSFTGPQHF
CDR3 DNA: TGTGCCAGCAGTTTTACAGGTCCCCAGCATTTT

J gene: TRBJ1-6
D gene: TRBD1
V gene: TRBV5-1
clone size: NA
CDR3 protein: CASSRTYRQGDDSPLHF
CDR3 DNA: TGCGCCAGCAGCCGGACGTACAGACAGGGAGATGATTCACCCCTCCACTTT

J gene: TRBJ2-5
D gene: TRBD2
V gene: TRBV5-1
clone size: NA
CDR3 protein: CASSAGGDETQYF
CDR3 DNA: TGCGCCAGCAGCGCGGGGGGGGATGAGACCCAGTACTTC

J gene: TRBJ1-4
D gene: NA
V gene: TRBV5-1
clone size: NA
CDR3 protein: CASSLFIDEKLFF
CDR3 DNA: TGCGCCAGCAGCTTGTTTATTGATGAAAAACTGTTTTTT

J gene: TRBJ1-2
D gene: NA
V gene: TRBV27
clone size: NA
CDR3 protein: CASSFGREVIYGYTF
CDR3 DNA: TGTGCCAGCAGTTTTGGCAGGGAGGTAATCTATGGCTACACCTTC

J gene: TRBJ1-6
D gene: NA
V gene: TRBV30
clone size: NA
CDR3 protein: CAWSVAWGSGSPLHF
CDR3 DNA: TGTGCCTGGAGTGTAGCGTGGGGATCTGGGTCACCCCTCCACTTT

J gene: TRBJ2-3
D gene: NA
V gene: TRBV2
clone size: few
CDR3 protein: CASSEVEGVRYF
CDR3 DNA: TGTGCCAGCAGTGAAGTAGAGGGGGTGCGGTATTTT

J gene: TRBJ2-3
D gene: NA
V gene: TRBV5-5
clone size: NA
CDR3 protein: CASSLEGDTQYF
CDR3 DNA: TGTGCCAGCAGCTTGGAAGGAGATACGCAGTATTTT

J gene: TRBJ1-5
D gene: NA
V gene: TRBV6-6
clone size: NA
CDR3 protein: CASRGRQADQPQHF
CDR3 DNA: TGTGCCAGCAGGGGTAGACAGGCGGATCAGCCCCAGCATTTT

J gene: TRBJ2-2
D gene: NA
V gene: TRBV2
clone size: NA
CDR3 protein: CASSDLGELFF
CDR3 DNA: TGTGCCAGCAGTGACTTGGGGGAGCTGTTTTTT

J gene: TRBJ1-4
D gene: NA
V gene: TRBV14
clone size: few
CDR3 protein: CASSPRGGAREKLFF
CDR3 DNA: TGTGCCAGCAGCCCGCGCGGGGGGGCGCGTGAAAAACTGTTTTTT

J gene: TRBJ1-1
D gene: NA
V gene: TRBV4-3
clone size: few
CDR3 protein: CASSLQPLGDTEAFF
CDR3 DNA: TGCGCCAGCAGCCTACAACCCCTGGGGGACACTGAAGCTTTCTTT

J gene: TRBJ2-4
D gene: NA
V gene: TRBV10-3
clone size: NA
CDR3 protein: CAISESRDGNIQYF
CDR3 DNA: TGTGCCATCAGTGAGTCAAGGGATGGAAACATTCAGTACTTC

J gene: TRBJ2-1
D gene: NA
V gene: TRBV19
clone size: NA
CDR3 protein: CASSPRWDEQFF
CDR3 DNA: TGTGCCAGTAGTCCTCGGTGGGATGAGCAGTTCTTC

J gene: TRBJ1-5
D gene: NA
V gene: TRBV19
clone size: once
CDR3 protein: CASSIGAQPQHF
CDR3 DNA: TGTGCCAGTAGTATTGGTGCTCAGCCCCAGCATTTT

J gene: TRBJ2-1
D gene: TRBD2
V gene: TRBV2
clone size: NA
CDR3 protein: CATQRMGLVTNEQFF
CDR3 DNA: TGTGCCACCCAGAGAATGGGACTAGTAACCAATGAGCAGTTCTTC